The 3 T cell receptor beta chains below all came from one sample that was sequenced in a study of response to subunit inactivated influenza vaccine. TCRdb fed the RT-PCR reads into MiXCR, producing one record per CDR3 protein. The sample has more than 150,000 distinct CDR3 sequences, about 10% seen once. The source was CD8+ T cells sorted from PBMCs, collected about 23 months after vaccination. The receptors were sampled from a man aged 45-69 years who received an inactivated influenza vaccine.

The chain is built from TRBV6-4 and TRBJ2-3; the D is unclear. V was shortened by 2 bases and J by 8 bases, with 11 bases between the two germline ends. CDR1 and CDR2 (germline): MRHNA, SNTAGT. The CDR3 runs 13 residues. In nucleotides, the CDR3 is TGTGCCAGCAGTGACGGCGAAACCCTTACGCAGTATTTT. Encoded protein: CASSDGETLTQYF.

This clonotype has a count of ten or more. This chain joins TRBV7-9 and TRBJ2-7; 9 bases are shared with TRBD1. Trimming removed 3 bases from V and 9 bases from J; junction bases left unmatched: 3. This CDR3 is built from 12 residues. Germline V gene sequence: CDR1 SEHNR, CDR2 FQNEAQ (reference sequence). CDR3 amino acids: CASSFPGQGQYF. In nucleotides, the CDR3 is TGTGCCAGCAGCTTCCCGGGACAGGGGCAGTACTTC.

In this sample, this clonotype turned up a few times. This chain joins TRBV6-1 and TRBJ1-4; D not certain. The length of the CDR3 is 11 residues. With 5 bases removed from V and 12 bases from J, the gap between germline ends came to 10 bases. Germline CDR1 MNHNS, CDR2 SASEGT. For the CDR3, the DNA is TGTGCCAGCAGTCGAAGGTTAGAACTGTTTTTT. Its protein product is CASSRRLELFF.